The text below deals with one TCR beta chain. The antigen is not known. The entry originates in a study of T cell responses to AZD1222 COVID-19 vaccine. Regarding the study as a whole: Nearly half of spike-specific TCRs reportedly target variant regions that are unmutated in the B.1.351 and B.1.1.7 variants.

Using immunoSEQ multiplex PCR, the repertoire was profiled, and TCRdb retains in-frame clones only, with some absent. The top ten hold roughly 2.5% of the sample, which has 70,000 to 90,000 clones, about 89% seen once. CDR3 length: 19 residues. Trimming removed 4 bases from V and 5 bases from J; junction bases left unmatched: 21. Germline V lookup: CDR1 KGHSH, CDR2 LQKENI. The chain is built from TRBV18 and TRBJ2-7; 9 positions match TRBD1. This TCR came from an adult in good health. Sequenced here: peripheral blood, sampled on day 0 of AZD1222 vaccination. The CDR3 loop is CASSLIQGALRGSFDEQYF. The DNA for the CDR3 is TGTGCCAGCTCACTTATACAGGGGGCGCTTCGAGGGAGTTTCGACGAGCAGTACTTC.